This TCR beta chain appears in the sequencing data of a study of blood T cell repertoires in COVID-19. Overall study: Sites in the United States, Italy and Spain provided acute and convalescent COVID-19 samples. From T cells, B-cell-depleted T cells, or PBMCs came the material, which was cDNA or gDNA.

In the authors' methods: Researchers report that nucleated cell counts were estimated from reference gene primer amplification. Sequenced by immunoSEQ multiplex PCR; TCRdb stores in-frame clones only, minus some. The DNA was the basis for D and trimming; V, J and clone size are from that table. The table lists around 250,000 clones, roughly 89% of them singletons. Germline CDR1 reads MNHEY; CDR2 reads SVGAGI. The V end was cut by 6 bases, the J end by 2 bases, with 11 bases between. CDR3 length: 14 residues. Sequenced sample: peripheral blood. The source of this sequence is a middle-aged woman who had recovered from COVID-19. The chain combines TRBV6-5 with TRBJ1-5; the D gene is possibly TRBD1 (6 bases). CDR3 protein: CASSWTAGNQPQHF. The CDR3 coding sequence is TGTGCCAGCAGCTGGACAGCAGGCAATCAGCCCCAGCATTTT.